These T cell receptor beta chains were read from a single sample in a study of immune heterogeneity within non-small cell lung tumors. TCRdb re-analysed the multiplex PCR reads in MiXCR, keeping a single row per CDR3 protein. The sample has 12,000 or so distinct CDR3 sequences; roughly 27% are singletons. The sequencing sample was made of lung tumor tissue. The receptors here all came from a man aged 50 or older with non-small cell lung cancer. The CDR3 runs from the conserved cysteine through the conserved F or W. A D gene is named only where the DNA matches it firmly. A clone size is listed for some rows: how often the clone was seen (once, few, many), or a class if it is expanded.

V gene	clone size	J gene	D gene	CDR3 DNA	CDR3 protein
TRBV15	medium-sized	TRBJ1-2	.	TGTGCCACCAGCAGAGACAGGGGAAGTCTTGGCTACACCTTC	CATSRDRGSLGYTF
TRBV20-1	many	TRBJ1-4	.	TGCAGTGCTAGATCTATGGGCAGGGGCGACGAAAAACTGTTTTTT	CSARSMGRGDEKLFF
TRBV3-1	many	TRBJ1-3	TRBD1	TGTGCCAGCAGCCAAGAAGGGGGGACAGGGACCTCTGGAAACACCATATATTTT	CASSQEGGTGTSGNTIYF
TRBV19	few	TRBJ2-1	.	TGTGCCAGTACCCTAGGGGGGTACAATGAGCAGTTCTTC	CASTLGGYNEQFF
TRBV19	medium-sized	TRBJ2-7	.	TGTGCCAGTAACAGGGCCTACGAGCAGTACTTC	CASNRAYEQYF
TRBV6-2/TRBV6-3	many	TRBJ2-2	TRBD2	TGTGCCAGCAGCCCTGGACTAGCGGGATTGACCGGGGAGCTGTTTTTT	CASSPGLAGLTGELFF
TRBV2	many	TRBJ1-3	TRBD1	TGTGCCAGCAGTGCAGGACCCACAGGGGGAGGAAACACCATATATTTT	CASSAGPTGGGNTIYF
TRBV19	many	TRBJ1-2	TRBD1	TGTGCCACCGGGACAGGGCCAAAGTATGGCTACACCTTC	CATGTGPKYGYTF
TRBV4-1	many	TRBJ1-3	.	TGCGCCAGCAGCCAAGATAGGGCAGCGGGAAACACCATATATTTT	CASSQDRAAGNTIYF
TRBV25-1	many	TRBJ1-6	TRBD1	TGTGCCAGCAGTGGACAGGGGGCTTTTTCACCCCTCCACTTT	CASSGQGAFSPLHF
TRBV11-3	many	TRBJ2-7	TRBD1	TGTGCCAGCAGCTCCCCACAGGGGGGTCCCCTCTACGAGCAGTACTTC	CASSSPQGGPLYEQYF
TRBV2	medium-sized	TRBJ1-4	.	TGTGCCAGCAGTACGAACATTTGGGAAAAACTGTTTTTT	CASSTNIWEKLFF
TRBV7-9	many	TRBJ2-7	.	TGTGCCAGCAGCTTAGGATCCGGGACAAAGTGCTACTTC	CASSLGSGTKCYF
TRBV5-1	medium-sized	TRBJ2-7	.	TGCGCCAGCAGCTTGGGTTACGAGCAGTACTTC	CASSLGYEQYF
TRBV6-4	medium-sized	TRBJ2-3	TRBD1	TGTGCCAGCAGTGAAGGGACAGGGGACACAGATACGCAGTATTTT	CASSEGTGDTDTQYF
TRBV9	.	TRBJ2-5	TRBD2	TGTGCCAGCAGCTCTAGCGGGGGGGAGACCCAGTACTTC	CASSSSGGETQYF
TRBV6-1	.	TRBJ2-5	.	TGTGCCAGCTGCACTAGTGCGGCTTGGACCCAGTACTTC	CASCTSAAWTQYF
TRBV5-1	once	TRBJ2-6	.	TGCGCCATCAGCGAGGGGTCTGGGGCCAACGTCCTGACTTTC	CAISEGSGANVLTF
TRBV7-9	.	TRBJ2-1	TRBD1	TGTGCCAGCAGCTCGCCGGGACAGGACTTCAATGAGCAGTTCTTC	CASSSPGQDFNEQFF
TRBV27	many	TRBJ1-1	.	TGTGCCAGCAGTCCCCAGTTAGGGGTATCGAACACTGAAGCTTTCTTT	CASSPQLGVSNTEAFF
TRBV9	many	TRBJ2-7	.	TGTGCCAGCAGAGCATCAGGGTCGGACGAGCAGTACTTC	CASRASGSDEQYF
TRBV20-1	medium-sized	TRBJ1-5	.	TGCAGTGCTAGAGATGAAGTCGGCAACTACAATCAGCCCCAGCATTTT	CSARDEVGNYNQPQHF
TRBV7-3	many	TRBJ2-3	TRBD2	TGTGCCAGCAGCTTAAGTCTAGCGGGGAGCACAGATACGCAGTATTTT	CASSLSLAGSTDTQYF
TRBV18	medium-sized	TRBJ2-7	.	TGTGCCAGCTCACCTGGTACCGGGAACTCCTACGAGCAGTACTTC	CASSPGTGNSYEQYF
TRBV20-1	.	TRBJ2-1	.	TGCAGTGCTAGAGATCCAATGGGTGGGGCGTTTCGGGATGAGCAGTTCTTC	CSARDPMGGAFRDEQFF
TRBV5-1	medium-sized	TRBJ2-7	TRBD2	TGCGCCAGCAGATCCGGGACTAGCGGATTCTACGAGCAGTACTTC	CASRSGTSGFYEQYF
TRBV19	.	TRBJ2-1	.	TGTGCCAGTAGTAATTCAGGGAGCGGGCAGTTCTTC	CASSNSGSGQFF
TRBV6-1	medium-sized	TRBJ2-7	.	TGTGCCAGCAGGGGCCTAGCGCCCATCTACGAGCAGTACTTC	CASRGLAPIYEQYF
TRBV6-2/TRBV6-3	medium-sized	TRBJ1-6	.	TGTGCCAGCAGTTACGGGCCTCCACCCCTCCACTTT	CASSYGPPPLHF
TRBV15	many	TRBJ2-2	TRBD2	TGTGCCACCAGCAGGGGACTAGCGGGAGCCGGGGAGCTGTTTTTT	CATSRGLAGAGELFF
TRBV6-1	.	TRBJ1-1	TRBD1	TGTGCCAGCAGTCCCAGACAGGGGGCTGAAGCTTTCTTT	CASSPRQGAEAFF
TRBV5-1	.	TRBJ2-2	.	TGCGCCAGCAGCTTGGGAGCCTTCTCGAACACCGGGGAGCTGTTTTTT	CASSLGAFSNTGELFF
TRBV12-5	few	TRBJ1-1	.	TGTGCTAGTGGTTTGGACGGGGGTCACACTGAAGCTTTCTTT	CASGLDGGHTEAFF
TRBV30	.	TRBJ2-1	TRBD1	TGTGCCTGGAGTGACAGGGGCGGGTACAATGAGCAGTTCTTC	CAWSDRGGYNEQFF
TRBV18	many	TRBJ1-4	.	TGTGCCAGCTCACCCGGCGGGTTGGGCGAAAAACTGTTTTTT	CASSPGGLGEKLFF
TRBV2	medium-sized	TRBJ2-5	TRBD1	TGTGCCAGCAGTTACCAACAGGGGGGAGGAGAGACCCAGTACTTC	CASSYQQGGGETQYF
TRBV3-1	.	TRBJ1-2	.	TGTGCCAGCAGCCAAGGGACTGTTAACTATGGCTACACCTTC	CASSQGTVNYGYTF
TRBV28	medium-sized	TRBJ1-3	.	TGTGCCAGCAGTTTGGGGCAGAGCTCTGGAAACACCATATATTTT	CASSLGQSSGNTIYF
TRBV7-9	.	TRBJ1-1	.	TGTGCCAGCAGCTACGCGGGGCCCCAGAACACTGAAGCTTTCTTT	CASSYAGPQNTEAFF
TRBV7-2	few	TRBJ1-2	TRBD1	TGTGCCAGCAGCTTAGGATTGGAGGGGGCGCGGTATGGCTACACCTTC	CASSLGLEGARYGYTF
TRBV2	.	TRBJ1-5	.	TGTGCCAGCACCCAGGGGCATAGTCAGCCCCAGCATTTT	CASTQGHSQPQHF
TRBV4-1	.	TRBJ1-4	.	TGCGCCAGCAAGTATCGCGGAGGGGTTAATGAAAAACTGTTTTTT	CASKYRGGVNEKLFF
TRBV12-3/TRBV12-4	medium-sized	TRBJ1-5	.	TGTGCCAGCACCCGGACAGTCAATCAGCCCCAGCATTTT	CASTRTVNQPQHF
TRBV20-1	few	TRBJ2-4	.	TGCAGTGCTAACGCAAACAAAAACATTCAGTACTTC	CSANANKNIQYF
TRBV10-2	.	TRBJ2-5	.	TGCGCCAGCAGTGAGTCTAGTGGCCGGACGACCCAGTACTTC	CASSESSGRTTQYF